This is a list of T cell receptor beta chains from one sample in a study of T cell changes during pregnancy in multiple sclerosis. Using immunoSEQ multiplex PCR, the repertoire was profiled, and TCRdb retains in-frame clones only, with some absent. The table has around 80,000 clones, around 94% seen once. The sequences come from peripheral blood, collected before pregnancy. These receptor sequences come from a female donor with multiple sclerosis, enrolled in a pregnancy study. Both conserved end residues are part of each CDR3. Each record gives: clone size, J gene, V gene, D gene, CDR3 protein, CDR3 DNA. A D gene is named only where the DNA matches it firmly. The size of a clone is reported for some rows only, either as once, few or many, or as a class for expanded clones.

clone size: NA
J gene: TRBJ2-7
V gene: TRBV4-2
D gene: NA
CDR3 protein: CASSQDRTTGEQYF
CDR3 DNA: TGTGCCAGCAGCCAAGATCGGACGACGGGGGAGCAGTACTTC

clone size: NA
J gene: TRBJ2-1
V gene: TRBV5-1
D gene: NA
CDR3 protein: CASNAGFRDLSYNEQFF
CDR3 DNA: TGCGCCAGCAACGCTGGGTTCCGGGACTTATCCTACAATGAGCAGTTCTTC

clone size: NA
J gene: TRBJ1-5
V gene: TRBV27
D gene: NA
CDR3 protein: CASSLGRSNQPQHF
CDR3 DNA: TGTGCCAGCAGTTTGGGCAGGAGCAATCAGCCCCAGCATTTT

clone size: NA
J gene: TRBJ2-7
V gene: TRBV6-1
D gene: TRBD1
CDR3 protein: CASSARFPSRTGAYEQYF
CDR3 DNA: TGTGCCAGCAGTGCTCGGTTTCCATCGAGGACAGGAGCCTACGAGCAGTACTTC

clone size: NA
J gene: TRBJ2-2
V gene: TRBV7-7
D gene: TRBD1
CDR3 protein: CASSLGPGQGNTGELFF
CDR3 DNA: TGTGCTAGCAGCTTAGGTCCGGGACAGGGGAACACCGGGGAGCTGTTTTTT

clone size: NA
J gene: TRBJ2-7
V gene: TRBV28
D gene: TRBD1
CDR3 protein: CASSSPRQGTNYEQYF
CDR3 DNA: TGTGCCAGCAGTTCCCCTCGACAGGGTACTAACTACGAGCAGTACTTC

clone size: NA
J gene: TRBJ2-1
V gene: TRBV19
D gene: NA
CDR3 protein: CASNEGYNEQFF
CDR3 DNA: TGTGCCAGTAATGAGGGCTACAATGAGCAGTTCTTC

clone size: once
J gene: TRBJ2-6
V gene: TRBV18
D gene: NA
CDR3 protein: CASSPGEGVRSGANVLTF
CDR3 DNA: TGTGCCAGCTCACCAGGCGAAGGGGTTCGCTCTGGGGCCAACGTCCTGACTTTC

clone size: few
J gene: TRBJ2-1
V gene: TRBV25-1
D gene: NA
CDR3 protein: CASSSGGNYNEQFF
CDR3 DNA: TGTGCCAGCAGCTCCGGGGGAAACTACAATGAGCAGTTCTTC

clone size: NA
J gene: TRBJ2-1
V gene: TRBV7-3
D gene: TRBD1
CDR3 protein: CASSLRGQTEQFF
CDR3 DNA: TGTGCCAGCAGCTTAAGGGGACAGACCGAGCAGTTCTTC

clone size: once
J gene: TRBJ2-5
V gene: TRBV7-2
D gene: NA
CDR3 protein: CASSLSGETQYF
CDR3 DNA: TGTGCCAGCAGCTTATCAGGGGAGACCCAGTACTTC

clone size: NA
J gene: TRBJ2-7
V gene: TRBV28
D gene: TRBD2
CDR3 protein: CASSLKGTSSDEQYF
CDR3 DNA: TGTGCCAGCAGTTTAAAAGGGACTAGTAGCGACGAGCAGTACTTC

clone size: NA
J gene: TRBJ2-7
V gene: TRBV28
D gene: TRBD2
CDR3 protein: CASRSPRGVGYEQYF
CDR3 DNA: TGTGCCAGCCGGAGCCCCCGGGGGGTAGGTTACGAGCAGTACTTC

clone size: once
J gene: TRBJ2-2
V gene: TRBV7-2
D gene: NA
CDR3 protein: CASSLKRTANTGELFF
CDR3 DNA: TGTGCCAGCAGCTTAAAGAGGACAGCGAACACCGGGGAGCTGTTTTTT

clone size: NA
J gene: TRBJ2-7
V gene: TRBV29-1
D gene: NA
CDR3 protein: CSVETDQGSYEQYF
CDR3 DNA: TGCAGCGTTGAGACGGACCAGGGTTCCTACGAGCAGTACTTC

clone size: NA
J gene: TRBJ2-5
V gene: TRBV9
D gene: NA
CDR3 protein: CASSVDREETQYF
CDR3 DNA: TGTGCCAGCAGCGTAGACAGGGAAGAGACCCAGTACTTC

clone size: NA
J gene: TRBJ2-7
V gene: TRBV7-2
D gene: TRBD1
CDR3 protein: CASSPTGGSGDEQYF
CDR3 DNA: TGTGCCAGCAGCCCGACAGGGGGAAGTGGCGACGAGCAGTACTTC

clone size: once
J gene: TRBJ1-2
V gene: TRBV29-1
D gene: NA
CDR3 protein: CSVSGSGQPPGYTF
CDR3 DNA: TGCAGCGTTTCCGGGTCGGGACAACCTCCTGGCTACACCTTC

clone size: NA
J gene: TRBJ2-1
V gene: TRBV2
D gene: TRBD2
CDR3 protein: CASSEAPSGEQFF
CDR3 DNA: TGTGCCAGCAGTGAAGCGCCTAGCGGAGAGCAGTTCTTC

clone size: NA
J gene: TRBJ1-2
V gene: TRBV7-9
D gene: TRBD1
CDR3 protein: CASSATGGYGYTF
CDR3 DNA: TGTGCCAGCAGCGCTACAGGGGGCTATGGCTACACCTTC

clone size: once
J gene: TRBJ2-2
V gene: TRBV11-2
D gene: NA
CDR3 protein: CASRGFGESPGELFF
CDR3 DNA: TGTGCCAGCAGGGGTTTTGGAGAATCGCCCGGGGAGCTGTTTTTT

clone size: NA
J gene: TRBJ1-2
V gene: TRBV11-2
D gene: NA
CDR3 protein: CASSLALFYGYTF
CDR3 DNA: TGTGCCAGCAGCTTAGCTCTCTTCTATGGCTACACCTTC

clone size: NA
J gene: TRBJ2-3
V gene: TRBV10-3
D gene: TRBD2
CDR3 protein: CAISDAGGNTDTQYF
CDR3 DNA: TGTGCCATCAGTGACGCGGGAGGGAACACAGATACGCAGTATTTT

clone size: NA
J gene: TRBJ2-1
V gene: TRBV6-5
D gene: TRBD1
CDR3 protein: CASRQTGGSYNEQFF
CDR3 DNA: TGTGCCAGCAGACAGACAGGGGGCTCCTACAATGAGCAGTTCTTC

clone size: once
J gene: TRBJ2-1
V gene: TRBV9
D gene: NA
CDR3 protein: CASSDPRGRDYNEQFF
CDR3 DNA: TGTGCCAGCAGCGACCCCCGTGGGAGAGATTACAATGAGCAGTTCTTC

clone size: NA
J gene: TRBJ2-1
V gene: TRBV7-2
D gene: NA
CDR3 protein: CASSLDFFVNEQFF
CDR3 DNA: TGTGCCAGCAGCTTAGACTTTTTTGTGAATGAGCAGTTCTTC

clone size: NA
J gene: TRBJ1-5
V gene: TRBV5-1
D gene: NA
CDR3 protein: CASSFLYSNQPQHF
CDR3 DNA: TGCGCCAGCAGCTTCTTATATAGCAATCAGCCCCAGCATTTT

clone size: NA
J gene: TRBJ1-1
V gene: TRBV6-5
D gene: NA
CDR3 protein: CASSYSLQVRTEAFF
CDR3 DNA: TGTGCCAGCAGTTACTCTTTACAGGTGAGGACTGAAGCTTTCTTT

clone size: NA
J gene: TRBJ1-1
V gene: TRBV15
D gene: NA
CDR3 protein: CATSREGGRLNTEAFF
CDR3 DNA: TGTGCCACCAGCAGAGAAGGTGGCAGGCTGAACACTGAAGCTTTCTTT

clone size: NA
J gene: TRBJ2-3
V gene: TRBV10-3
D gene: TRBD2
CDR3 protein: CAILRGLAGDGDTQYF
CDR3 DNA: TGTGCCATCCTCAGGGGACTAGCGGGAGATGGAGATACGCAGTATTTT

clone size: NA
J gene: TRBJ1-5
V gene: TRBV18
D gene: NA
CDR3 protein: CASSGRDNQPQHF
CDR3 DNA: TGTGCCAGCTCAGGTAGAGACAATCAGCCCCAGCATTTT

clone size: NA
J gene: TRBJ2-5
V gene: TRBV5-4
D gene: TRBD2
CDR3 protein: CASSLGTSGKETQYF
CDR3 DNA: TGTGCCAGCAGCTTGGGGACTAGCGGGAAAGAGACCCAGTACTTC

clone size: NA
J gene: TRBJ1-5
V gene: TRBV6-1
D gene: NA
CDR3 protein: CASSEGTENQPQHF
CDR3 DNA: TGTGCCAGCAGTGAAGGCACAGAAAATCAGCCCCAGCATTTT

clone size: NA
J gene: TRBJ2-5
V gene: TRBV28
D gene: NA
CDR3 protein: CASSSTRVQQETQYF
CDR3 DNA: TGTGCCAGCAGTTCTACCCGGGTCCAACAAGAGACCCAGTACTTC

clone size: NA
J gene: TRBJ2-7
V gene: TRBV6-5
D gene: TRBD1
CDR3 protein: CASSPFGTGTHEQYF
CDR3 DNA: TGTGCCAGCAGTCCTTTCGGGACAGGGACCCACGAGCAGTACTTC

clone size: NA
J gene: TRBJ1-1
V gene: TRBV2
D gene: TRBD1
CDR3 protein: CASSLGDRGRTEAFF
CDR3 DNA: TGTGCCAGCAGCCTGGGGGACAGGGGGAGAACTGAAGCTTTCTTT

clone size: NA
J gene: TRBJ1-4
V gene: TRBV4-1
D gene: TRBD1
CDR3 protein: CASSHPGQINEKLFF
CDR3 DNA: TGCGCCAGCAGCCATCCGGGACAGATCAATGAAAAACTGTTTTTT

clone size: NA
J gene: TRBJ2-1
V gene: TRBV9
D gene: TRBD2
CDR3 protein: CASSVLAGGPDEQFF
CDR3 DNA: TGTGCCAGCAGCGTACTAGCGGGAGGGCCGGATGAGCAGTTCTTC

clone size: NA
J gene: TRBJ1-2
V gene: TRBV6-5
D gene: NA
CDR3 protein: CASSSLQGAKDTF
CDR3 DNA: TGTGCCAGCAGTTCCCTCCAGGGCGCTAAAGACACCTTC

clone size: NA
J gene: TRBJ2-7
V gene: TRBV7-9
D gene: TRBD2
CDR3 protein: CASSSSGTNSYEQYF
CDR3 DNA: TGTGCCAGCAGCTCATCCGGGACTAACTCCTACGAGCAGTACTTC

clone size: NA
J gene: TRBJ2-7
V gene: TRBV9
D gene: NA
CDR3 protein: CASSPRREVGEQYF
CDR3 DNA: TGTGCCAGCAGCCCCCGTAGAGAGGTCGGCGAGCAGTACTTC

clone size: NA
J gene: TRBJ1-2
V gene: TRBV7-6
D gene: NA
CDR3 protein: CASSLAAGYGYTF
CDR3 DNA: TGTGCCAGCAGCTTAGCGGCGGGATATGGCTACACCTTC

clone size: NA
J gene: TRBJ2-5
V gene: TRBV6-5
D gene: NA
CDR3 protein: CASSRSWSREETQYF
CDR3 DNA: TGTGCCAGCAGTCGCAGCTGGTCGAGGGAAGAGACCCAGTACTTC

clone size: NA
J gene: TRBJ2-1
V gene: TRBV6-5
D gene: TRBD2
CDR3 protein: CASSYSGTSGSNEQFF
CDR3 DNA: TGTGCCAGCAGTTACTCGGGGACTAGCGGGAGCAATGAGCAGTTCTTC

clone size: once
J gene: TRBJ2-7
V gene: TRBV7-9
D gene: NA
CDR3 protein: CASSFPERQRSHEQYF
CDR3 DNA: TGTGCCAGCAGCTTCCCCGAGAGACAGAGAAGTCACGAGCAGTACTTC

clone size: NA
J gene: TRBJ1-2
V gene: TRBV5-4
D gene: TRBD1
CDR3 protein: CASSQDRPSNYGYTF
CDR3 DNA: TGTGCCAGCAGCCAGGACAGGCCGTCTAACTATGGCTACACCTTC

clone size: NA
J gene: TRBJ1-1
V gene: TRBV12-2
D gene: NA
CDR3 protein: CASRLECGRITEAFF
CDR3 DNA: TGTGCAAGTCGCTTAGAGTGCGGGCGAATCACTGAAGCTTTCTTT

clone size: NA
J gene: TRBJ2-7
V gene: TRBV28
D gene: TRBD2
CDR3 protein: CASSVYLAGGLPSYEQYF
CDR3 DNA: TGTGCCAGCAGTGTGTATCTAGCGGGAGGGTTACCTTCCTACGAGCAGTACTTC

clone size: NA
J gene: TRBJ2-5
V gene: TRBV5-1
D gene: NA
CDR3 protein: CASSPGPRGETQYF
CDR3 DNA: TGCGCCAGCAGCCCCGGCCCTAGAGGAGAGACCCAGTACTTC

clone size: few
J gene: TRBJ1-5
V gene: TRBV21-1
D gene: NA
CDR3 protein: CASSDGQGNQPQHF
CDR3 DNA: TGTGCCAGCAGCGATGGGCAGGGCAATCAGCCCCAGCATTTT

clone size: NA
J gene: TRBJ2-1
V gene: TRBV15
D gene: TRBD2
CDR3 protein: CATSLAGGYNEQFF
CDR3 DNA: TGTGCCACCAGTCTAGCGGGAGGGTACAATGAACAGTTCTTC

clone size: NA
J gene: TRBJ2-5
V gene: TRBV11-3
D gene: TRBD2
CDR3 protein: CASSLEGASGEETQYF
CDR3 DNA: TGTGCCAGCAGCTTAGAAGGGGCTAGCGGAGAAGAGACCCAGTACTTC

clone size: NA
J gene: TRBJ1-1
V gene: TRBV5-1
D gene: NA
CDR3 protein: CASSQNTEAFF
CDR3 DNA: TGCGCCAGCAGCCAGAACACTGAAGCTTTCTTT

clone size: NA
J gene: TRBJ2-4
V gene: TRBV19
D gene: TRBD1
CDR3 protein: CASSYPRDRNIQYF
CDR3 DNA: TGTGCCAGTAGTTACCCCCGGGACAGAAACATTCAGTACTTC

clone size: NA
J gene: TRBJ1-1
V gene: TRBV6-1
D gene: TRBD1
CDR3 protein: CASSEIGTGGVRRTEAFF
CDR3 DNA: TGTGCCAGCAGTGAAATAGGGACAGGGGGGGTGAGGAGGACTGAAGCTTTCTTT

clone size: NA
J gene: TRBJ2-1
V gene: TRBV2
D gene: TRBD2
CDR3 protein: CASATSGEIYEQFF
CDR3 DNA: TGTGCCAGCGCTACTAGCGGGGAGATCTATGAGCAGTTCTTC

clone size: NA
J gene: TRBJ1-3
V gene: TRBV19
D gene: NA
CDR3 protein: CASSIVGGVGLSGNTIYF
CDR3 DNA: TGTGCCAGTAGTATTGTTGGGGGGGTCGGGCTCTCTGGAAACACCATATATTTT